This entry is about one T cell receptor beta chain. The trim removed 6 bases at V and 6 bases at J, leaving 6 bases unmatched. Germline loops: CDR1 MNHEY, CDR2 SMNVEV (reference sequence). The CDR3 totals 15 residues. Clones were read by immunoSEQ multiplex PCR, and TCRdb kept only the in-frame ones, dropping some. This sample has about 220,000 clones; around four fifths occur once, and the top ten carry under 8.5%. The data stem from a study of blood T cell repertoires in COVID-19. The wider study: The cDNA or gDNA used as material had been derived from T cells, B-cell-depleted T cells, or PBMCs.

This TCR came from a woman aged 80 or older with COVID-19, enrolled during active disease. The sample comprised peripheral blood. The V gene is TRBV27, the J gene TRBJ2-2; 11 bases map to TRBD2. CDR3 nucleotides: TGTGCCAGCAGAGTCCTAGCGGGAGGTGCCGGGGAGCTGTTTTTT. Translated, it gives CASRVLAGGAGELFF.